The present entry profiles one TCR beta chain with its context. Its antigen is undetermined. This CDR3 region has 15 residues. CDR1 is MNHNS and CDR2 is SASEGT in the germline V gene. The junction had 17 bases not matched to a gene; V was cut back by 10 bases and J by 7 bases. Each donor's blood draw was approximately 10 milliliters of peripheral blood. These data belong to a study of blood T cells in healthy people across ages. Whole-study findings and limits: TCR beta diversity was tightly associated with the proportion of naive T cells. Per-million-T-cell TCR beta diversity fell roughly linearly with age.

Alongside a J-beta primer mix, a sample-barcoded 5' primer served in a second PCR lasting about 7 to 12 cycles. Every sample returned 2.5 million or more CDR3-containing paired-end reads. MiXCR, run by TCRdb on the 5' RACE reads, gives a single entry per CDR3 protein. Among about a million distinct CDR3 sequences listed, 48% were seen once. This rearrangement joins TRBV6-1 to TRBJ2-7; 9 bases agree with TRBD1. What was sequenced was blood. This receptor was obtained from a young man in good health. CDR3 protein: CATRKPGQGIGEQYF. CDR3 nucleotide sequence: TGTGCCACCCGAAAACCGGGACAGGGTATCGGGGAGCAGTACTTC.